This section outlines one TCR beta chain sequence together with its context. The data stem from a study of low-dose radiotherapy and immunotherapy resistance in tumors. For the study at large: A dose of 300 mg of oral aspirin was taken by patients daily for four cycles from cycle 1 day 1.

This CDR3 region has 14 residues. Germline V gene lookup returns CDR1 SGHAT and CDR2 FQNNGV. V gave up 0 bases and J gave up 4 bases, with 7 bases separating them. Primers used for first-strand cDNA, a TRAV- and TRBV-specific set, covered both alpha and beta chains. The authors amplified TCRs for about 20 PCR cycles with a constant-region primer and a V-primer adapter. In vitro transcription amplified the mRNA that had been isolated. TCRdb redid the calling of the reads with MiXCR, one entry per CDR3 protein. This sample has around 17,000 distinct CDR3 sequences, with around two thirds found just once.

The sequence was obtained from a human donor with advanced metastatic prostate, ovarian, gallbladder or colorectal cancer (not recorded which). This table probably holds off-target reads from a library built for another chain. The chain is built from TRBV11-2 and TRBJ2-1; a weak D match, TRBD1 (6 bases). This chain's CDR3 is CASSLEDSYNEQFF. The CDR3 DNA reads TGTGCCAGCAGCTTAGAGGACAGTTACAATGAGCAGTTCTTC. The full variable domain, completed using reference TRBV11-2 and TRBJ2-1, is EAGVAQSPRYKIIEKRQSVAFWCNPISGHATLYWYQQILGQGPKLLIQFQNNGVVDDSQLPKDRFSAERLKGVDSTLKIQPAKLEDSAVYLCASSLEDSYNEQFFGPGTRLTVL.